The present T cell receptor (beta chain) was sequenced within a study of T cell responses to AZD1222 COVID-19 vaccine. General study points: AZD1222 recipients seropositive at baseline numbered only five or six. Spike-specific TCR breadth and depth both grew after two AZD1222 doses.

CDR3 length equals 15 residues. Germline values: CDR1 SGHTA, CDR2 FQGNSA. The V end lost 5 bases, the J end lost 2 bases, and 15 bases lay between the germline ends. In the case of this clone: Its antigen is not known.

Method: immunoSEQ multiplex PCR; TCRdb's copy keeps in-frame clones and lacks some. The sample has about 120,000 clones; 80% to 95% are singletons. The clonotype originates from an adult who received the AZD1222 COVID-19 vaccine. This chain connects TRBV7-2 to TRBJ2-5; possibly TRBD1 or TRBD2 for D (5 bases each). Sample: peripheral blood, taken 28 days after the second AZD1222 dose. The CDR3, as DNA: TGTGCCAGCAGCCCCCGGGACGGAGAACAAGAGACCCAGTACTTC. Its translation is CASSPRDGEQETQYF.